This entry is about one T cell receptor (beta chain). The data were obtained in a study of OX40 agonist ivuxolimab in advanced cancers. Samples of blood were obtained at baseline, on cycle 4 day 1, and on cycle 7 day 1. The germline V gene encodes CDR1 LNHDA and CDR2 SQIVND (reference sequence). The V and J ends lost 5 bases and 2 bases, in that order; junction bases with no gene match: 5. The CDR3 has 15 amino acids. TCRdb's table, derived via immunoSEQ multiplex PCR, lists solely in-frame clones and lacks some. The table shows about 78,000 clones, with roughly nine tenths occurring only once. Here the sequenced sample was CD4+ or CD8+ T cells sorted from blood, taken in a trial of the OX40 agonist ivuxolimab. The clonotype was recovered from an adult with an advanced solid tumor such as melanoma, head and neck, liver or kidney cancer. The chain has TRBV19 and TRBJ2-1, with 8 bases lining up with TRBD2. This chain's CDR3 is CASSPGLETYNEQFF. In DNA, the CDR3 is TGTGCCAGTAGTCCGGGACTAGAAACCTACAATGAGCAGTTCTTC.